This passage covers 30 T cell receptor beta chains from one sample sequenced in a study of beta chain features in type 1 diabetes. Study-wide points: Shortening that was moderate but significant affected the TCRB CDR3s of Type 1 diabetes patients in all four CD4+ subsets.

For these TCRs, the target antigens are not known. Expressed TCRB transcripts were sequenced because the isolated RNA had all been reverse transcribed beforehand. Using immunoSEQ multiplex PCR, the repertoire was profiled, and TCRdb retains in-frame clones only, with some absent. Of 12,000 to 15,000 clones in the sample, approximately 64% were seen once. The sequencing input was stem cell memory CD4+ T cells from blood. The receptors were sampled from a woman under 30 with type 1 diabetes.

This chain connects TRBV9 to TRBJ1-2; the match to TRBD1 covers 7 bases. This CDR3 is built from 16 residues. The V gene end was trimmed by 4 bases and the J gene end by 0 bases; junction bases not matched to a gene: 9. CDR1 and CDR2 from the germline V gene are SGDLS and YYNGEE. CDR3 DNA sequence: TGTGCCAGCAGCTTCGGGACAGCCAACGCTAACTATGGCTACACCTTC. Translated, it gives CASSFGTANANYGYTF.

This clone was detected only a few times. The chain uses TRBV23-1 and TRBJ1-5, with D maybe TRBD1 (6 bases). TRBV23-1 is annotated as an ORF whose role is uncertain. Trimming took 4 bases from V and 2 from J, leaving 15 bases between them. CDR3 size: 16 residues. For the CDR3, the DNA is TGCGCCAGCAGTCCCGACAGGACCGGGGGCAATCAGCCCCAGCATTTT. This sequence encodes CASSPDRTGGNQPQHF.

This chain uses TRBV5-1 with TRBJ2-3, with 7 bases lining up with TRBD2. The CDR3 runs to 14 residues. Trimming took 1 base from V and 1 from J; bases not matched to a gene: 0. From germline, CDR1 is SGHRS and CDR2 YFSETQ. Written as DNA, the CDR3 is TGCGCCAGCAGCTTGACTAGCGGCACAGATACGCAGTATTTT. This sequence encodes CASSLTSGTDTQYF.

The chain links TRBV29-1 to TRBJ1-1; possibly TRBD1 for D (6 bases). This CDR3 has 17 residues. Deletions cut 3 bases from V and 4 bases from J, with 24 bases between. Germline CDR1 reads SQVTM; CDR2 reads ANQGSEA. CDR3 loop: CSVDGAGAGSLGTEAFF. Written as DNA, the CDR3 is TGCAGCGTTGACGGGGCGGGGGCAGGGTCCCTCGGCACTGAAGCTTTCTTT.

This clone appeared once. The rearrangement links TRBV19 to TRBJ1-5, with 7 bases that match TRBD1. Trimming cost V 5 bases and J 6 bases; bases outside gene matches: 19. The CDR3 consists of 18 residues. From germline, CDR1 is LNHDA and CDR2 SQIVND (reference sequence). The chain's CDR3 is CASSPYGYRGVGGQPQHF. The CDR3, as DNA: TGTGCCAGTAGTCCGTACGGTTACAGGGGCGTCGGCGGTCAGCCCCAGCATTTT.

This chain links TRBV7-2 with TRBJ2-5; tentatively, D is TRBD2 (6 bases). Trimming removed 2 bases from V and 5 bases from J, with 18 bases in between. Germline CDR1 is SGHTA and CDR2 is FQGNSA. CDR3 length equals 16 residues. Written as DNA, the CDR3 is TGTGCCAGCAGCTTACTTAAAGGGGCCGCGGGGGAGACCCAGTACTTC. This translates into CASSLLKGAAGETQYF.

This clone appeared a few times. The chain employs TRBV4-1 and TRBJ2-1; D may be TRBD1 (5 bases). The length of the CDR3 is 15 residues. Trimming removed 0 bases at V and 4 bases at J, with 10 bases between. Germline V gene sequence: CDR1 MGHRA, CDR2 YSYEKL. CDR3 sequence reads: CASSQDPRQYNEQFF. In DNA, the CDR3 is TGCGCCAGCAGCCAAGACCCTCGACAGTACAATGAGCAGTTCTTC.

The genes are TRBV18 and TRBJ1-6; 7 bases match TRBD1. In germline, CDR1 is KGHSH, CDR2 LQKENI. CDR3 length: 14 amino acids. With V trimmed by 3 bases and J by 6 bases, 2 bases remained unmatched. CDR3 nucleotide sequence: TGTGCCAGCTCACCGACAGGGTCTAATTCACCCCTCCACTTT. Its translation is CASSPTGSNSPLHF.

The chain links TRBV11-3 to TRBJ1-2; 9 bases align to TRBD1. Germline V CDR1 and CDR2: SGHNT, YENEEA. Trimming at V came to 0 bases and at J to 6 bases, leaving 8 bases not matched to a gene. The CDR3 length is 16 residues. The CDR3 DNA follows: TGTGCCAGCAGCTTAGATCACCTCGGACAGGGGAATGGCTACACCTTC. Its translation is CASSLDHLGQGNGYTF.

J is TRBJ2-3 and V is TRBV21-1; the table's D call, TRBD2, was not checked against the DNA. TRBV21-1 is flagged as a pseudogene. There are 16 residues in the CDR3. The CDR3 DNA reads as TGTGCCAGCAGCAAAGAGGGAGCGGGAGACACAGATACGCAGTATTTT. Encoded protein: CASSKEGAGDTDTQYF.

The rearrangement joins TRBV29-1 to TRBJ2-4; the D gene is possibly TRBD1 (6 bases). Between the trimmed V and J ends, which lost 4 bases and 6 bases, there was a span of 7 bases. The CDR3 totals 11 residues. Germline CDR1 and CDR2: SQVTM and ANQGSEA. CDR3 residues: CSVAGVNIQYF. CDR3 in DNA: TGCAGCGTTGCAGGGGTAAACATTCAGTACTTC.

This sequence joins TRBV19 and TRBJ2-1, with 8 bases matching TRBD2. CDR1 and CDR2 from the germline V gene are LNHDA and SQIVND (reference sequence). The CDR3 spans 17 residues. With 6 bases clipped from V and 8 bases from J, the junction kept 18 bases outside the gene matches. Written as DNA, the CDR3 is TGTGCCAGTAGACGGGTTAGTCACGGGGGGGCCGGGGATGAGCAGTTCTTC. Protein sequence: CASRRVSHGGAGDEQFF.

The J gene is TRBJ2-1, the V gene TRBV18; TRBD2 might be the D (5 bases). The CDR3 covers 14 residues. V lost 6 bases and J 4 bases, leaving 13 bases between the germline ends. Per germline, CDR1 KGHSH and CDR2 LQKENI. In nucleotides, the CDR3 is TGTGCCAGCTCTCAATCCGGGGTTTACAATGAGCAGTTCTTC. Translation gives CASSQSGVYNEQFF.

The chain combines TRBV5-1 with TRBJ2-5; maybe TRBD1 (6 bases). CDR3 length equals 13 residues. Germline assignment: CDR1 SGHRS and CDR2 YFSETQ. V was pared by 4 bases and J by 2 bases, with 9 bases between. CDR3 nucleotides: TGCGCCAGCAGCCTCGGGACACAAGAGACCCAGTACTTC. Its translation: CASSLGTQETQYF.

This clone was found a few times. CDR3 amino acids: CASSFQRGSSEQYF. The CDR3 DNA is TGTGCCAGCAGCTTTCAGCGGGGGAGCAGCGAGCAGTACTTC. This chain links TRBV5-4 with TRBJ2-7; TRBD2 matches 8 bases. The CDR3 length is 14 residues. Trimming cost V 2 bases and J 6 bases; bases outside gene matches: 7. In germline, CDR1 is SGHNT, CDR2 YYREEE (reference sequence).

The DNA for the CDR3 is TGCAGCGTTGGATCTAGCGGGGGGAACACCGGGGAGCTGTTTTTT. This translates into CSVGSSGGNTGELFF. V is TRBV29-1 and J is TRBJ2-2; 10 nucleotides align to TRBD2. V trimming: 4 bases; J trimming: 1 base; junction bases outside the gene matches: 3. CDR1 SQVTM and CDR2 ANQGSEA come from the germline V gene. The CDR3 consists of 15 residues.

V gene TRBV2 combines with J gene TRBJ1-1; D gene ambiguous. Trimming removed 8 bases from V and 7 bases from J, with 17 bases in between. The germline gives CDR1 SNHLY, CDR2 FYNNEI. The CDR3 is 13 residues long. The chain's CDR3 is CASLRGGFGEAFF. The DNA of the CDR3 is TGTGCCAGCCTCCGAGGAGGGTTTGGTGAAGCTTTCTTT.

This clone was seen a single time. The chain has TRBV11-3 and TRBJ2-5; D not certain. The CDR3 runs to 12 residues. Germline V CDR1 and CDR2: SGHNT, YENEEA. The germline V and J ends were trimmed by 1 base and 4 bases, with 4 bases remaining between them. The CDR3, as DNA: TGTGCCAGCAGCTTAGTGGCAGAGACCCAGTACTTC. Protein: CASSLVAETQYF.

The V and J genes are TRBV7-7 and TRBJ2-2; no clear D. The V end lost 4 bases, the J end lost 4 bases, and 13 bases lay between the germline ends. Germline loops: CDR1 SSHAT, CDR2 FNYEAQ (reference sequence). The CDR3 totals 15 residues. The CDR3 nucleotides read TGTGCCAGCAGCTATGGTGTAGTTGGCACCGGGGAGCTGTTTTTT. Encoded protein: CASSYGVVGTGELFF.

This rearrangement joins TRBV6-5 to TRBJ2-6, with TRBD2 as a possible D gene (5 bases). The CDR3 is 15 amino acids. V lost 3 bases, J lost 4 bases, and 10 bases lay in between. Germline loops: CDR1 MNHEY, CDR2 SVGAGI. In DNA form, the CDR3 reads TGTGCCAGCAGTTATCGGGAATCCGGGGCCAACGTCCTGACTTTC. Translation: CASSYRESGANVLTF.

CDR3 DNA: TGTGCCAGCAGCGCGGGACTAGCGGAATCAGATACGCAGTATTTT. Its protein is CASSAGLAESDTQYF. The V call is TRBV7-2, the J call TRBJ2-3; 11 bases align to TRBD2. Looked up from germline, CDR1 is SGHTA and CDR2 is FQGNSA. The CDR3 loop spans 15 amino acids. The junction had 5 bases not matched to a gene; V was cut back by 5 bases and J by 4 bases. The full variable domain, completed using reference TRBV7-2 and TRBJ2-3, is GAGVSQSPSNKVTEKGKDVELRCDPISGHTALYWYRQSLGQGLEFLIYFQGNSAPDKSGLPSDRFSAERTGGSVSTLTIQRTQQEDSAVYLCASSAGLAESDTQYFGPGTRLTVL.

This chain links TRBV4-3 with TRBJ2-3; D perhaps matches TRBD1 (6 bases). CDR1 LGHNA and CDR2 YSLEER come from the germline V gene. Trimming cost V 5 bases and J 3 bases, with 12 bases left between them. CDR3 length: 14 residues. CDR3 coding DNA: TGCGCCAGCAGCAGGGGGACACCTACAGATACGCAGTATTTT. This gives the protein CASSRGTPTDTQYF.

This chain joins TRBV18 and TRBJ2-2; tentative D call: TRBD2 (5 bases). CDR1 is KGHSH, CDR2 LQKENI, per germline. The CDR3 is made up of 14 amino acids. Trimming stripped 2 bases from V and 1 base from J, with 5 bases between. The CDR3 nucleotides are TGTGCCAGCTCACCAGGGAGGAACACCGGGGAGCTGTTTTTT. It specifies CASSPGRNTGELFF.

The table lists this clone with a few counts. V is TRBV19 and J is TRBJ1-1, with D possibly TRBD1 on 5 matching bases. The ends were cut back, 7 bases at V and 1 base at J, with 16 bases in the middle. Germline loops: CDR1 LNHDA, CDR2 SQIVND (reference sequence). The CDR3 loop spans 15 amino acids. This CDR3 is CASTLYVGGNTEAFF. CDR3 nucleotide sequence: TGTGCCAGTACCCTTTACGTCGGGGGGAACACTGAAGCTTTCTTT.

The count of this clone is one. J is TRBJ2-5 and V is TRBV5-1; TRBD1 matches at 9 bases. Germline trimming cut 2 bases from V and 1 base from J; bases unmatched to any gene: 3. The CDR3 has 15 residues. Germline loops: CDR1 SGHRS, CDR2 YFSETQ. The CDR3 coding sequence is TGCGCCAGCAGCTTCGAGACAGGGGGCCAAGAGACCCAGTACTTC. This translates into CASSFETGGQETQYF.

The gene calls are TRBV28 and TRBJ2-1; tentatively, D is TRBD2 (6 bases). Germline lookup yields CDR1 MDHEN and CDR2 SYDVKM. This CDR3 comprises 13 residues. V was trimmed by 8 bases and J by 7 bases, leaving 15 bases between them. The CDR3 loop reads CASRLAIENEQFF. CDR3 nucleotide sequence: TGTGCCAGCCGTCTAGCGATTGAAAATGAGCAGTTCTTC.

The chain links TRBV11-2 to TRBJ1-5; TRBD1 is a possible D gene (5 bases). The CDR3 totals 15 residues. Trimming removed 5 bases at V and 3 bases at J, with 14 bases between. CDR1 and CDR2 from the germline V gene are SGHAT and FQNNGV. The CDR3 spells CASSEATVSNQPQHF. The CDR3 DNA sequence: TGTGCCAGCAGCGAGGCGACAGTATCCAATCAGCCCCAGCATTTT.

The V call is TRBV19, the J call TRBJ2-1; weak D call: TRBD1 (6 bases). The germline CDR1 and CDR2 sequences are LNHDA and SQIVND (reference sequence). The CDR3 runs to 15 residues. V was shortened by 5 bases and J by 5 bases, with 16 bases between the two germline ends. CDR3: CASSGLGTQDNEQFF. As DNA, the CDR3 is TGTGCCAGTAGTGGGTTAGGGACACAGGACAATGAGCAGTTCTTC.

The J gene is TRBJ2-5, the V gene TRBV29-1; tentatively, D is TRBD1 (6 bases). Germline CDR1 and CDR2: SQVTM and ANQGSEA. This CDR3 is 11 amino acids long. V lost 3 bases to trimming and J lost 7 bases, with 9 bases between them. The CDR3 coding sequence is TGCAGCGTTGAGGGGGCGGGGACCCAGTACTTC. Its translation: CSVEGAGTQYF.

This chain links TRBV7-9 with TRBJ2-2, with TRBD1 matching 7 bases. V trimming: 4 bases; J trimming: 6 bases; junction bases outside the gene matches: 5. This CDR3 has 14 amino acids. The germline CDR1 and CDR2 sequences are SEHNR and FQNEAQ (reference sequence). CDR3 coding DNA: TGTGCCAGCAGCTCGACAGGGCTTTCCGGGGAGCTGTTTTTT. Its protein is CASSSTGLSGELFF.